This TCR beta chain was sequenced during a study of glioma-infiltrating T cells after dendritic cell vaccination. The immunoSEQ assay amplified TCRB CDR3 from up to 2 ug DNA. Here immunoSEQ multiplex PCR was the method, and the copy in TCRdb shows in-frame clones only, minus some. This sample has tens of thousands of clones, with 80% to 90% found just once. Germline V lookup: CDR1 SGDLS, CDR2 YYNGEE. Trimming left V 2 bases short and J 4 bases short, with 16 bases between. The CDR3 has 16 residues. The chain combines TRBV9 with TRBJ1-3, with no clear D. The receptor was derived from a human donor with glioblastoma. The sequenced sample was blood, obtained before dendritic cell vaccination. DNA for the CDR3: TGTGCCAGCAGCGTGTCCGGAGGAGAAGACGGAAACACCATATATTTT. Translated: CASSVSGGEDGNTIYF.